Listed here are 20 T cell receptor beta chains from one sample, sequenced in a study of Ad26.COV2.S vaccination and SARS-CoV-2 variants. Produced via immunoSEQ multiplex PCR; TCRdb's table is partial and in-frame only. This table has around 100,000 clones, roughly 84% appearing once. Here the sequenced sample was peripheral blood, taken after recovery from COVID-19. The source is a human donor who had recovered from COVID-19.

V is TRBV25-1 and J is TRBJ2-3, with a weak D call TRBD1 (5 bases). Trimming took 7 bases from V and 3 from J, leaving 14 bases between them. This CDR3 spans 14 amino acids. Germline V gives CDR1 MGHDK, CDR2 SYGVNS. For the CDR3, the DNA is TGTGCCAGCATTGGACCGACAGCTACAGATACGCAGTATTTT. Amino acid sequence: CASIGPTATDTQYF.

A few counts support this clone. The chain combines TRBV7-8 with TRBJ2-2; TRBD2 aligns across 8 bases. The V and J ends lost 5 bases and 4 bases, in that order; junction bases with no gene match: 3. The germline CDR1 and CDR2 sequences are SGHVS and FQNEAQ. This CDR3 is built from 14 residues. CDR3 nucleotide sequence: TGTGCCAGCAGCCAGACTAGCGCCACCGGGGAGCTGTTTTTT. This codes for CASSQTSATGELFF.

This clone has only one observation. CDR3 sequence (DNA): TGTGCCAGTAGTACGGGACAGGGGGCGCAGGGCTATGGCTACACCTTC. Its protein is CASSTGQGAQGYGYTF. The rearrangement uses TRBV19 and TRBJ1-2; TRBD1 agrees at 12 bases. Germline-derived CDR1 and CDR2 are LNHDA and SQIVND (reference sequence). The CDR3 is 16 residues long. V was pared by 4 bases and J by 4 bases, with 7 bases of the junction left unmatched. The full variable domain, rest sourced from reference TRBV19 and TRBJ1-2, is DGGITQSPKYLFRKEGQNVTLSCEQNLNHDAMYWYRQDPGQGLRLIYYSQIVNDFQKGDIAEGYSVSREKKESFPLTVTSAQKNPTAFYLCASSTGQGAQGYGYTFGSGTRLTVV.

The chain carries TRBV6-4 and TRBJ1-4; D gene uncertain. CDR3 size: 15 residues. With 4 bases removed from V and 2 bases from J, the gap between germline ends came to 11 bases. Germline assignment: CDR1 MRHNA and CDR2 SNTAGT. This chain's CDR3 is CASSVGASTNEKLFF. The CDR3 DNA reads TGTGCCAGCAGTGTTGGTGCAAGCACTAATGAAAAACTGTTTTTT.

The J gene is TRBJ2-1, the V gene TRBV6-5; D not certain. The germline CDR1 and CDR2 sequences are MNHEY and SVGAGI. Between the trimmed V and J ends, which lost 2 bases and 0 bases, there was a span of 8 bases. CDR3 length equals 15 residues. The CDR3 here is CASSYDTSSYNEQFF. CDR3 nucleotides: TGTGCCAGCAGTTACGACACGAGCTCCTACAATGAGCAGTTCTTC.

The chain uses TRBV5-1 and TRBJ1-5; D gene uncertain. The germline V gene has CDR1 SGHRS and CDR2 YFSETQ. Trimming removed 0 bases at V and 2 bases at J, with 9 bases between. The CDR3 is 15 amino acids. The chain's CDR3 is CASSLGVGGNQPQHF. The DNA for the CDR3 is TGCGCCAGCAGCTTGGGAGTAGGAGGCAATCAGCCCCAGCATTTT.

This chain links TRBV7-6 with TRBJ2-2; 7 bases line up with TRBD1. The CDR3 runs 17 residues. V trimming: 5 bases; J trimming: 0 bases; junction bases outside the gene matches: 9. Per germline, CDR1 SGHVS and CDR2 FNYEAQ. CDR3 region: CASSLYRTGSNTGELFF. CDR3 in DNA: TGTGCCAGCAGCCTGTATAGGACAGGTTCGAACACCGGGGAGCTGTTTTTT.

The chain recombines TRBV24-1 with TRBJ1-4; 9 bases match TRBD1. V lost 2 bases and J lost 6; bases outside the gene matches: 6. CDR1 KGHDR and CDR2 SFDVKD come from the germline V gene. This CDR3 region has 16 residues. The CDR3 is CATSDSSDRGDEKLFF. CDR3 coding DNA: TGTGCCACCAGTGATTCGTCGGACAGGGGTGATGAAAAACTGTTTTTT.

V gene TRBV12-3 or TRBV12-4 combines with J gene TRBJ1-1; weak D call: TRBD1 (6 bases). The CDR3 totals 13 residues. Trimming pared 5 bases from V and 9 bases from J, leaving 16 bases between. The CDR3 bases are TGTGCCAGCAGTCTAACGACAGGCTCCAAAGCTTTCTTT. It codes for CASSLTTGSKAFF.

The chain links TRBV7-8 to TRBJ2-6, with 8 bases aligning to TRBD2. Per the germline V gene, CDR1 is SGHVS and CDR2 is FQNEAQ. The CDR3 is 18 amino acids. The junction had 10 bases not matched to a gene; V was cut back by 5 bases and J by 1 base. The CDR3 bases are TGTGCCAGCAGCAGGCCGGGACTAGACTTTTCTGGGGCCAACGTCCTGACTTTC. This translates into CASSRPGLDFSGANVLTF.

The chain is built from TRBV19 and TRBJ1-1; 9 bases line up with TRBD1. Germline CDR1 and CDR2: LNHDA and SQIVND (reference sequence). Trimming removed 11 bases from V and 5 bases from J; junction bases left unmatched: 9. The CDR3 has 13 residues. CDR3 sequence (DNA): TGTGCCGCCCACAGGGGGCGCCGGACTGAAGCTTTCTTT. This translates into CAAHRGRRTEAFF.

The chain carries TRBV28 and TRBJ2-2, with D unresolved. The V gene's germline CDR1 is MDHEN and CDR2 SYDVKM. The CDR3 length is 13 residues. Deletions cut 7 bases from V and 4 bases from J, with 10 bases between. The CDR3 protein is CASNKSGTGELFF. As DNA, the CDR3 is TGTGCCAGCAATAAGTCGGGCACCGGGGAGCTGTTTTTT. The whole variable domain, remainder taken from reference TRBV28 and TRBJ2-2, is DVKVTQSSRYLVKRTGEKVFLECVQDMDHENMFWYRQDPGLGLRLIYFSYDVKMKEKGDIPEGYSVSREKKERFSLILESASTNQTSMYLCASNKSGTGELFFGEGSRLTVL.

The rearrangement uses TRBV7-9 and TRBJ2-7, with D maybe TRBD2 (6 bases). There are 13 residues in the CDR3. Germline CDR1 SEHNR, CDR2 FQNEAQ (reference sequence). V lost 7 bases and J 3 bases, leaving 13 bases between the germline ends. The CDR3 loop is CASTHSGNYEQYF. The CDR3 nucleotides are TGTGCCAGCACCCATAGCGGAAACTACGAGCAGTACTTC.

The chain joins TRBV29-1 to TRBJ1-1; D not resolved. The V and J ends lost 4 bases and 1 base respectively, with 4 bases between them. CDR3 size: 11 residues. Germline CDR1 SQVTM, CDR2 ANQGSEA. The CDR3 DNA is TGCAGCGTTGGGAGGAACACTGAAGCTTTCTTT. Translating gives CSVGRNTEAFF.

The chain has TRBV19 and TRBJ2-7, with TRBD2 as a possible D gene (7 bases). The germline V gene encodes CDR1 LNHDA and CDR2 SQIVND (reference sequence). This CDR3 has 13 amino acids. Trimming took off 2 bases at V and 7 bases at J, with 12 bases between the two ends. The CDR3 loop reads CASSIRTRGEQYF. CDR3 coding DNA: TGTGCCAGTAGTATACGGACTAGGGGGGAGCAGTACTTC.

The rearrangement links TRBV28 to TRBJ1-6, with D unresolved. The germline V gene has CDR1 MDHEN and CDR2 SYDVKM. The CDR3 loop spans 12 amino acids. Trimming cost V 2 bases and J 9 bases, with 5 bases left between them. The DNA for the CDR3 is TGTGCCAGCAGTTTAGTGGGTTCACCCCTCCACTTT. It translates to CASSLVGSPLHF.

The chain has TRBV10-1 and TRBJ2-2; possible D gene TRBD2, 6 bases. The germline V gene encodes CDR1 WNHNN and CDR2 SYGVQD (reference sequence). With 2 bases removed from V and 6 bases from J, the gap between germline ends came to 10 bases. CDR3 length equals 14 residues. In DNA, the CDR3 is TGCGCCAGCAGTGAGGCAGGGAGGTCCGGGGAGCTGTTTTTT. Its protein product is CASSEAGRSGELFF.

CDR3 region: CSVSKSLSSYNEQFF. DNA of the CDR3: TGCAGCGTATCGAAAAGCCTGAGCTCCTACAATGAGCAGTTCTTC. V usage is TRBV29-1 and J usage is TRBJ2-1; D unresolved. V shed 6 bases and J shed 0 bases, with 15 bases lying between them. Germline V gene sequence: CDR1 SQVTM, CDR2 ANQGSEA. The CDR3 consists of 15 residues.

V usage is TRBV4-3 and J usage is TRBJ2-1; no reliable D call. V dropped 0 bases and J dropped 0 bases, with 12 bases sitting between them. From germline, CDR1 is LGHNA and CDR2 YSLEER. CDR3 length equals 17 residues. The CDR3 nucleotides read TGCGCCAGCAGCCAAGAAGTGGCAGACTCCTCCTACAATGAGCAGTTCTTC. Its protein product is CASSQEVADSSYNEQFF.

This clone appeared a few times. Other DNA sequences in this sample translate to the same CDR3. The chain recombines TRBV18 with TRBJ2-5; no clear D. CDR3 length equals 10 residues. Germline CDR1 KGHSH, CDR2 LQKENI. V was cut by 6 bases and J by 2 bases, with 1 base left in between. As DNA, the CDR3 is TGTGCCAGCTCTCAAGAGACCCAGTACTTC. Translation: CASSQETQYF. Variable domain in full (rest from reference TRBV18 and TRBJ2-5): NAGVMQNPRHLVRRRGQEARLRCSPMKGHSHVYWYRQLPEEGLKFMVYLQKENIIDESGMPKERFSAEFPKEGPSILRIQQVVRGDSAAYFCASSQETQYFGPGTRLLVL.